The 4 T cell receptor beta chains reported below all come from one sample, sequenced in a study of blood T cell repertoires in COVID-19. Data came from immunoSEQ multiplex PCR; TCRdb stores just in-frame clones and leaves some out. The sample yields under 300,000 clones, 84% seen once. Specimen: PBMCs or T cells enriched from blood (not recorded which). Source of these receptors: a man aged 45-65 years who had recovered from COVID-19.

The chain uses TRBV28 and TRBJ2-7; TRBD2 agrees at 9 bases. J lost 0 bases, V lost 6 bases, and 15 bases had no gene match. Germline loops: CDR1 MDHEN, CDR2 SYDVKM. The CDR3 runs to 18 residues. The CDR3 is CASSLFLAGERFSYEQYF. The DNA of the CDR3 is TGTGCCAGCAGCCTATTTTTAGCGGGAGAAAGATTCTCCTACGAGCAGTACTTC. Looking up the rest from reference TRBV28 and TRBJ2-7 gives the full variable domain: DVKVTQSSRYLVKRTGEKVFLECVQDMDHENMFWYRQDPGLGLRLIYFSYDVKMKEKGDIPEGYSVSREKKERFSLILESASTNQTSMYLCASSLFLAGERFSYEQYFGPGTRLTVT.

V is TRBV19 and J is TRBJ1-4; 7 nucleotides match TRBD1. CDR1 LNHDA and CDR2 SQIVND come from the germline V gene (reference sequence). The CDR3 totals 17 residues. V was pared by 3 bases and J by 4 bases, with 11 bases of the junction left unmatched. In nucleotides, the CDR3 is TGTGCCAGTAGTATGATTCTCGGGACAGCAATTAATGAAAAACTGTTTTTT. Translating gives CASSMILGTAINEKLFF.

The genes are TRBV6-5 and TRBJ1-4, with TRBD1 as a possible D gene (5 bases). This CDR3 comprises 13 residues. Deletions cut 7 bases from V and 8 bases from J, with 14 bases between. Germline CDR1 and CDR2: MNHEY and SVGAGI. The CDR3 bases are TGTGCCAGCAAAACCAAGGGGCGGGAAAAACTGTTTTTT. Its translation: CASKTKGREKLFF.

This clone was counted a few times. The V and J genes are TRBV6-5 and TRBJ1-5; 7 bases fit TRBD1. The CDR3 covers 15 residues. J lost 3 bases, V lost 2 bases, and 4 bases had no gene match. Per germline, CDR1 MNHEY and CDR2 SVGAGI. The CDR3 is CASSYRGQPNQPQHF. CDR3 sequence (DNA): TGTGCCAGCAGTTACCGGGGACAGCCCAATCAGCCCCAGCATTTT.